This is a list of T cell receptor beta chains from one sample in a study of cytomegalovirus exposure and HLA in healthy donors. Profiled with immunoSEQ multiplex PCR; TCRdb holds only in-frame clones, not every one. The sample consists of 170,000 or so clones, around 84% of them appearing once. Sequenced: PBMCs. The receptors were gathered from a man aged 18 to 29 in good health and CMV-seropositive. Each CDR3 is given with its conserved first and last residue. Fields, in order: CDR3 length, V gene, J gene, CDR3 protein.

>15|TRBV11-2|TRBJ2-5
CASSLGGGGAETQYF
>11|TRBV11-2|TRBJ2-7
CASGPSYEQYF
>14|TRBV11-2|TRBJ2-1
CASSLNGALDEQFF
>12|TRBV14|TRBJ2-7
CASSQKYTEQYF
>13|TRBV6-1|TRBJ1-3
CASNPSSGNTIYF
>13|TRBV28|TRBJ2-5
CASSLPESETQYF
>16|TRBV15|TRBJ2-7
CATSRGGQGASYEQYF
>14|TRBV28|TRBJ1-5
CASSLDRVNQPQHF
>15|TRBV5-1|TRBJ1-5
CASSLGTGKNQPQHF
>12|TRBV28|TRBJ1-1
CASSGVNTEAFF
>17|TRBV10-2|TRBJ2-1
CASSNHPGLAGGNEQFF
>14|TRBV29-1|TRBJ1-1
CSVEYSGQSTEAFF
>14|TRBV28|TRBJ1-1
CASSPRAVNTEAFF
>14|TRBV27|TRBJ2-3
CASSRTGIADTQYF
>13|TRBV30|TRBJ1-5
CAWSGQGHGPQHF
>16|TRBV11-3|TRBJ2-1
CASSLVGPSGNDEQFF
>13|TRBV7-3|TRBJ1-1
CASSLTGDTEAFF
>14|TRBV28|TRBJ2-2
CASSFMANTGELFF
>17|TRBV28|TRBJ1-6
CASSWDYRNVRYSPLHF
>14|TRBV5-4|TRBJ2-7
CASSFTGGSYEQYF
>15|TRBV11-2|TRBJ2-1
CASSLGVARGNEQFF
>15|TRBV7-3|TRBJ2-1
CASSFGTSEYNEQFF
>14|TRBV6-1|TRBJ1-1
CASRETGANTEAFF
>14|TRBV4-1|TRBJ2-7
CASSQGAGAYEQYF
>13|TRBV7-2|TRBJ2-7
CASSTGQGSEQYF
>17|TRBV27|TRBJ1-2
CARYTLPGQGPNYGYTF
>13|TRBV6-1|TRBJ1-2
CASRDARRNGYTF
>15|TRBV7-8|TRBJ2-1
CASSLGTSGGSEQFF
>14|TRBV9|TRBJ1-2
CASSSPGGGYGYTF
>14|TRBV13|TRBJ1-1
CASSLDGRNTEAFF
>13|TRBV6-5|TRBJ2-7
CASRSQRSYEQYF
>14|TRBV5-1|TRBJ2-7
CASSLEPGSYEQYF
>12|TRBV5-4|TRBJ2-7
CASSFEGREQYF
>16|TRBV5-6|TRBJ2-7
CASLRTGQESSYEQYF
>14|TRBV5-1|TRBJ2-3
CASSLGGTTDTQYF
>13|TRBV6-4|TRBJ1-1
CASSRTEGTEAFF
>17|TRBV30|TRBJ2-5
CAWSNGGALAGRETQYF
>17|TRBV19|TRBJ1-1
CASSPFLTGTMNTEAFF
>17|TRBV5-1|TRBJ2-1
CASSAGLAGGPGGEQFF
>18|TRBV27|TRBJ2-3
CASSLGGPGTGGIDTQYF
>16|TRBV14|TRBJ2-2
CASSHSQDSYTGELFF
>19|TRBV13|TRBJ2-1
CASSSTSARLAGSYNEQFF